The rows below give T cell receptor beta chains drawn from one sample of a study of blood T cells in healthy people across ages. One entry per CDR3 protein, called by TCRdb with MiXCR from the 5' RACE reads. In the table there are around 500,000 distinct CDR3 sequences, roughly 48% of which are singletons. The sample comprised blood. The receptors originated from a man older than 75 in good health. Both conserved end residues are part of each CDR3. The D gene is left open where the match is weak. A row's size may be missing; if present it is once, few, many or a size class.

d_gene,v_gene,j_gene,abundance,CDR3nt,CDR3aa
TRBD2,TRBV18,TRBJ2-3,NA,TGTGCCAGCTCACCCAGGTATGCGGGAGCATCTGGCGGCACAGATACGCAGTATTTT,CASSPRYAGASGGTDTQYF
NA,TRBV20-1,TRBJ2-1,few,TGCAGTGCTAGAGTTATGTTGGGAGCGACGAACTCCTACAATGAGCAGTTCTTC,CSARVMLGATNSYNEQFF
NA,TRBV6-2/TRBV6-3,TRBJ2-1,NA,TGTGCCAGCAGTTACTCGATCTTAGCCGGAACCCGCACGGCCAATGAGCAGTTCTTC,CASSYSILAGTRTANEQFF
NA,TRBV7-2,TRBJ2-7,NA,TGTGCCAGCAGCTTGGGGGGAGAGATCTACGAGCAGTACTTC,CASSLGGEIYEQYF
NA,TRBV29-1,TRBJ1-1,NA,TGCAGCGCCGGCCCCCCGGGGGGCACTGAAGCTTTCTTT,CSAGPPGGTEAFF
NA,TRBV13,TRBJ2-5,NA,TGTGCCAGCAGCTTAGGGGGTTGGTCGGACACCGAAGTCCAAGAGACCCAGTACTTC,CASSLGGWSDTEVQETQYF
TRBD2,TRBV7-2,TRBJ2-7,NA,TGTGCCAGCAGCTCCGGACTAGCGGGAGGGGGCTACGAGCAGTACTTC,CASSSGLAGGGYEQYF
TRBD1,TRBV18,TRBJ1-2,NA,TGTGCCAGCTCTCGGGACAGCTCATCTGAGGGCTACACCTTC,CASSRDSSSEGYTF
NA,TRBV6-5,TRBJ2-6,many,TGTGCCAGCAGGCCGACACCAATCTCTGGGGCCAACGTCCTGACTTTC,CASRPTPISGANVLTF
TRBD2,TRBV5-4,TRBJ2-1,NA,TGTGCCAGCAGCTTGCGTAGCCTAGCGGGAAATGAGCAGTTCTTC,CASSLRSLAGNEQFF
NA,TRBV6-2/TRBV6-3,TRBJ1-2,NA,TGTGCCAGCAGTGACAGCATTTATGGCTACACCTTC,CASSDSIYGYTF
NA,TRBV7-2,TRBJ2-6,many,TGTGCCAGCAGCTTTATGGGCTCTGGGGCCAACGTCCTGACTTTC,CASSFMGSGANVLTF
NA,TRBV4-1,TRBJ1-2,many,TGCGCCAGCAGCCAAGCAGGGTCGGGCTATGGCTACACCTTC,CASSQAGSGYGYTF
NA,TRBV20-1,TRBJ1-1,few,TGCAGTGCTAGAGCCCAGGGACAGAACACTGAAGCTTTCTTT,CSARAQGQNTEAFF
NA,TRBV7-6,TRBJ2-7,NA,TGTGCCAGCAGCCCCCGGTTGGGCCGGGACAAACACTACGAGCAGTACTTC,CASSPRLGRDKHYEQYF
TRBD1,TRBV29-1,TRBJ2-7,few,TGCAGCGTTGTCGACAGGGGACGGTACGAGCAGTACTTC,CSVVDRGRYEQYF
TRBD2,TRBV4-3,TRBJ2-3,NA,TGCGCCAGCAGCCAAGAGGCTAGCGGGGCCACAGATACGCAGTATTTT,CASSQEASGATDTQYF
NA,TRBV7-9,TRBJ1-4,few,TGTGCCAGCAGCTCATCACCGGACGGGTGGGGAAAACTGTTTTTT,CASSSSPDGWGKLFF
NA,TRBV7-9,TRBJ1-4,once,TGTGCCAGCAGCTTCTCCGGGACACGCGAAAAACTGTTTTTT,CASSFSGTREKLFF
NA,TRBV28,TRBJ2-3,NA,TGTGCCAGCAGTTTAGGTATTCACACAGATACGCAGTATTTT,CASSLGIHTDTQYF
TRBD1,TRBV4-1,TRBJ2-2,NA,TGCGCCAGCAGTCAACCCCCAGGGGGGAACACCGGGGAGCTGTTTTTT,CASSQPPGGNTGELFF
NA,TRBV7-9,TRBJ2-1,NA,TGTGCCAGCAGCTCAGGAGACGGGGCCCTCTCCTACAATGAGCAGTTCTTC,CASSSGDGALSYNEQFF
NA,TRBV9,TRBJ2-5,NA,TGTGCCAGCAGCGCAAGTCAAGAGACCCAGTACTTC,CASSASQETQYF
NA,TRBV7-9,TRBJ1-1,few,TGTGCCAGCAGCTCCCTCCGGGGCGCGGCTGAAGCTTTCTTT,CASSSLRGAAEAFF
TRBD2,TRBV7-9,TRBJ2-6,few,TGTGCCAGCAGCTTAACCCTAGCGGGAGGGTTGTCTGGGGCCAACGTCCTGACTTTC,CASSLTLAGGLSGANVLTF
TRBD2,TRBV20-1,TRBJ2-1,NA,TGCAGTGCTAGAGTCACTAGCGGGGTCACAAGCGAGCAGTTCTTC,CSARVTSGVTSEQFF
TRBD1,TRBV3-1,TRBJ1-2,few,TGTGCCAGCAGCTCGGGACAGCTTTATGGCTACACCTTC,CASSSGQLYGYTF
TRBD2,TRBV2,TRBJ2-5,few,TGTGCCAGCACCACCCTGGGACTAGAGGGAGAGACCCAGTACTTC,CASTTLGLEGETQYF
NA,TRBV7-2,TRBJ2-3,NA,TGTGCCAGCAGCTTAGCCGTTGCAGGAGCAGATACGCAGTATTTT,CASSLAVAGADTQYF
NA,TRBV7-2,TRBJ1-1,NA,TGTGCCAGCAGCGTTACGGAGGACACTGAAGCTTTCTTT,CASSVTEDTEAFF
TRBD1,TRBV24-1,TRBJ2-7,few,TGTGCCACCAGTGCCAACCCGGGACAGGGGGTCTACGAGCAGTACTTC,CATSANPGQGVYEQYF
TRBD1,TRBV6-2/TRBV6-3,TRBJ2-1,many,TGTGCCAGCAGTTGGGACAGCTACAATGAGCAGTTCTTC,CASSWDSYNEQFF
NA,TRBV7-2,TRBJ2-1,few,TGTGCCAGCAGCAAGCCCGGGCGGGAGCAGTTCTTC,CASSKPGREQFF
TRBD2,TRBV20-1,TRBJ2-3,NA,TGCAGTGCTAGTCGCCCTGGGACTACCCGGGGGACAGATACGCAGTATTTT,CSASRPGTTRGTDTQYF
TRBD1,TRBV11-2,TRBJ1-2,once,TGTGCCAGCAGCCGCCAGGGACAGCCGGCCTATGGCTACACCTTC,CASSRQGQPAYGYTF
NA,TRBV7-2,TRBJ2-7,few,TGTGCCAGCAGCTTAGACGGTCAGTCCGACGAGCAGTACTTC,CASSLDGQSDEQYF
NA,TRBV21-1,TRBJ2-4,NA,TGTGCCAGCACCCACCACGTTCTCCCATTAGCCAAAAACATTCAGTACTTC,CASTHHVLPLAKNIQYF
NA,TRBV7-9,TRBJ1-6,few,TGTGCCAGCAGCTTACGGACGGATCATAATTCACCCCTCCACTTT,CASSLRTDHNSPLHF
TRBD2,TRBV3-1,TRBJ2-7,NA,TGTGCCAGCAGCCCGAGGGAGGGTGGTGACGAGCAGTACTTC,CASSPREGGDEQYF
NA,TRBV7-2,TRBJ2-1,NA,TGTGCCAGCAGCTTAGCCCCGTACTCCTACAATGAGCAGTTCTTC,CASSLAPYSYNEQFF
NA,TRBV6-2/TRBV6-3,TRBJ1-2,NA,TGTGCCAGCAGTTACTTGGGCGGGGAGAACTATGGCTACACCTTC,CASSYLGGENYGYTF
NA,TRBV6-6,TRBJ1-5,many,TGTGCCAGCACCCCTTTCCGGGGCGCCCAGCCCCAGCATTTT,CASTPFRGAQPQHF
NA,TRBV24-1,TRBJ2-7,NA,TGTGCCACCAGCCGACAGCACGGTTCCTACGAGCAGTACTTC,CATSRQHGSYEQYF
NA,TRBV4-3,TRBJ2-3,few,TGCGCCAGCAGCCAAGATCCGGGGGACAAGGATACGCAGTATTTT,CASSQDPGDKDTQYF
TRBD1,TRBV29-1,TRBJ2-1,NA,TGCAGCGTTGACGACAGGGGGAACAATGAGCAGTTCTTC,CSVDDRGNNEQFF
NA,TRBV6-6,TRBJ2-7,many,TGTGCCAGCACCATGACGGAAACCTCCTACGAGCAGTACTTC,CASTMTETSYEQYF